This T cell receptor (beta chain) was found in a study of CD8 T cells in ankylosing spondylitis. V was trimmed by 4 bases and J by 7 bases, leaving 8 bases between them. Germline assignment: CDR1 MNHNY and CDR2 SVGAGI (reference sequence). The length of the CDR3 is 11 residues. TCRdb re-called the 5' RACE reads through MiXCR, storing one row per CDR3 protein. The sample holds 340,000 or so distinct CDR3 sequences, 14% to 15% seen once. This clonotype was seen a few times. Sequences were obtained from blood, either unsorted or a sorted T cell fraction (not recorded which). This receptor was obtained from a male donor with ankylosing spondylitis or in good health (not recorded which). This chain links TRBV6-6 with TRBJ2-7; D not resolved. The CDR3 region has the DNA TGTGCCAGCAGTTCATACGGTGAGCAGTACTTC. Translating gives CASSSYGEQYF.